A single T cell receptor (beta chain) is shown here with its context. This clonotype was counted only a few times. Its antigen is currently not known. No much larger clonotype is one base removed from it; base qualities were not supplied. Sequencing was performed on an Illumina HiSeq 1500. TCRdb handled the public reads itself, with Q25 trimming in fastp and clone calling in MiXCR, and kept productive beta chains. Rows merge per CDR3 protein into single entries with the most common DNA and genes. The sample yields under 800,000 distinct CDR3 sequences; approximately 24% were counted once. Roughly 8% of the sample is held by the ten biggest clonotypes. This specimen comes from a study of T cell repertoires in cytomegalovirus infection (dated by TCRdb to the late 2010s). Background on the whole study: Because public TCR beta signatures pointed to carriage of CMV infection together with the matching HLA type, the HLA type of each donor mattered for the analysis. Broader findings and caveats from the paper: In the ex vivo response, HLA-C-restricted CMV-specific TCR beta clonotypes were dominant, and in two of eight donors the single most frequent clonotype came from this HLA-C-restricted group. Carriers of CMV infection plus the relevant HLA type were discriminated by the cumulative frequency of public TCR beta family members in the study cohort and in an independent roughly 400-donor cohort.

Trimmed from V: 3 bases; trimmed from J: 0 bases; junction bases lacking a gene match: 6. The CDR3 has 18 amino acids, counting the end cysteine and phenylalanine. Just CDR3 DNA is preserved here, 54 bases in frame from base 1. Rearrangement joined TRBV12-3 or TRBV12-4 to TRBJ2-3; the junction holds 13 bases that match TRBD2. Sequencing was carried out using CD8+ T cells from PBMCs. The clonotype was recovered from a human donor in good health (CMV status not recorded). Some clones in this sample may be carry-over from other donors' samples. The nucleotides read TGTGCCAGCAGTTTTGGACTAGCGGGGGTCCCTAGCACAGATACGCAGTATTTT. It codes for CASSFGLAGVPSTDTQYF.